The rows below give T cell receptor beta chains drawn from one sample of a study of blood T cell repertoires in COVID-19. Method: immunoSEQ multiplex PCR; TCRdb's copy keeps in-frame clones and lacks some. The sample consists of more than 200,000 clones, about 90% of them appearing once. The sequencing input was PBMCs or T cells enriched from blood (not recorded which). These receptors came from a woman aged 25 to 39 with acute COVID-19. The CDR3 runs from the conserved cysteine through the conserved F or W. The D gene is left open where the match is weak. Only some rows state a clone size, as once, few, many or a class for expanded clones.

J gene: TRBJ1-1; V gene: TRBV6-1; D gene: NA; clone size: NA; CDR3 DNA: TGTGCCAGCAGTGAGGTCCCCGCCGGACGGGGAACTGAAGCTTTCTTT; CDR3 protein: CASSEVPAGRGTEAFF
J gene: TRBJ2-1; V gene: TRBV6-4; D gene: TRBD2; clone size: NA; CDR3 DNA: TGTGCCAGCAGTAGCGGGGGAAGGCAGTTCTTC; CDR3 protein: CASSSGGRQFF
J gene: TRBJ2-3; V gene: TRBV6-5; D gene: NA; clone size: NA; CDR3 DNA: TGTGCCAGCAGTTACTCAGGGACATCTACAGATACGCAGTATTTT; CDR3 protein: CASSYSGTSTDTQYF
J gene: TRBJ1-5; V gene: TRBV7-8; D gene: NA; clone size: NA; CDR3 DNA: TGTGCCAGCAGCTGGCGGGGGGGTATTGAGCCCCAGCATTTT; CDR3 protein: CASSWRGGIEPQHF
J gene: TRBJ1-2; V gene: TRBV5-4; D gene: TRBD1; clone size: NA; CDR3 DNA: TGTGCCAGCAGTCTACCAGACAGGGCCGGGGGCGGCTACACCTTC; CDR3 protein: CASSLPDRAGGGYTF
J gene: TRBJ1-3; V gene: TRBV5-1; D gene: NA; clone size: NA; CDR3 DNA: TGCGCCAGCAGCTGGTCAGGGGCGCAGGCTGGAAACACCATATATTTT; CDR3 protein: CASSWSGAQAGNTIYF
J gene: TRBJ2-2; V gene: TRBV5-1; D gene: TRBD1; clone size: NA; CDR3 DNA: TGCGCCAGCAGCTCCTACCGACAGGGGGCTACGGACACCGGGGAGCTGTTTTTT; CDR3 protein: CASSSYRQGATDTGELFF
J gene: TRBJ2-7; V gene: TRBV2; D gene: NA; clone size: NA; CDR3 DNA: TGTGCCAGCAGTACGATGCGGATGGGGGCAGGGGAGCAGTACTTC; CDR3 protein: CASSTMRMGAGEQYF
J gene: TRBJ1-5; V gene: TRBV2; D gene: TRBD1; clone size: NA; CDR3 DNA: TGTGCCAGCGTCCGGGACAGGGACAATCAGCCCCAGCATTTT; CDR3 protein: CASVRDRDNQPQHF
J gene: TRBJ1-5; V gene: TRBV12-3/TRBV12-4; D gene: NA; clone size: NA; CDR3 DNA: TGTGCCAGCAGGGTACATAGCAATCAGCCCCAGCATTTT; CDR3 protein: CASRVHSNQPQHF
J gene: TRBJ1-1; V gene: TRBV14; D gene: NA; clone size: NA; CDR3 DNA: TGTGCCAGCAGCCAAAGCTTAAGCACTGAAGCTTTCTTT; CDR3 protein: CASSQSLSTEAFF
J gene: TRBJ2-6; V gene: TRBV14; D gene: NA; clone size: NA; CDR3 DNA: TGTGCCAGCAGCCTACCCAGGGGTTCCTCTGGGGCCAACGTCCTGACTTTC; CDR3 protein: CASSLPRGSSGANVLTF
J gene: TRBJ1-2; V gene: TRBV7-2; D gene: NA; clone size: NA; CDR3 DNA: TGTGCCAGCAGCTACCTAGGGGGTAGCTATGGCTACACCTTC; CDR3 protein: CASSYLGGSYGYTF
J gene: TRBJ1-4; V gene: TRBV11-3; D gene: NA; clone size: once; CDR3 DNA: TGTGCCAGCAGCCCCCGGGGGGGAGAAAAACTGTTTTTT; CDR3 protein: CASSPRGGEKLFF
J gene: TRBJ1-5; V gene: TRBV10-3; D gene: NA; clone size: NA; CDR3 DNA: TGTGCCATCAGTGAGTCGGCGGATCAGCCCCAGCATTTT; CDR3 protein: CAISESADQPQHF
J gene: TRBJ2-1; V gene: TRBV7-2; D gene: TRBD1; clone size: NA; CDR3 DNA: TGTGCCATCCGGACAGGGAGCTCCTACAATGAGCAGTTCTTC; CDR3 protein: CAIRTGSSYNEQFF
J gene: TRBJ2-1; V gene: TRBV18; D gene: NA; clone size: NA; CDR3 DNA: TGTGCCAGCTCACTTCAGGGGCAGAACTACAATGAGCAGTTCTTC; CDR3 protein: CASSLQGQNYNEQFF
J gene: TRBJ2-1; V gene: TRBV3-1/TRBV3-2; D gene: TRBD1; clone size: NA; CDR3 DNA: TGTGCCAGCAGCCAGGACAGGGAGTACAATGAGCAGTTCTTC; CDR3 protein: CASSQDREYNEQFF
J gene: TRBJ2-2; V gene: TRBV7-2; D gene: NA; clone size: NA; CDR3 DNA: TGTGCCAGCAGCCCCTGGGACACCCCGTCCGGGGAGCTGTTTTTT; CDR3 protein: CASSPWDTPSGELFF
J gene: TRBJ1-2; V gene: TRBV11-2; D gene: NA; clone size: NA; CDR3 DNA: TGTGCCAGCAGCTCGGGACTTTTCGGGGGCTACACCTTC; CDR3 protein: CASSSGLFGGYTF
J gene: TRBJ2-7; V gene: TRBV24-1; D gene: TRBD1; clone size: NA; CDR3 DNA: TGTGCCACCAGCGAGACTACAGGGGGCTACGAGCAGTACTTC; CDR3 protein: CATSETTGGYEQYF
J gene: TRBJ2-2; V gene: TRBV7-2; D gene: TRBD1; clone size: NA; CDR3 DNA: TGTGCCAGCAGCCTCTCCCGGGACAGGGGTTCCTGGCGGACCGGGGAGCTGTTTTTT; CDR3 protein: CASSLSRDRGSWRTGELFF
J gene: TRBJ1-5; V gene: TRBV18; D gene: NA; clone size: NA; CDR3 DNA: TGTGCCAGCTCACCAGGGCTTGGGAATCAGCCCCAGCATTTT; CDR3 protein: CASSPGLGNQPQHF
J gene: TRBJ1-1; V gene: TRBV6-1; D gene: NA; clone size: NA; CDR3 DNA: TGTGCCAGCAGTGGGCGGACAGCATTTTTTGTAAACACTGAAGCTTTCTTT; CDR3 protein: CASSGRTAFFVNTEAFF
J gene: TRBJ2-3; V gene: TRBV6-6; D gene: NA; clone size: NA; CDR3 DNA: TGTGCCAGCACCCCGCACTCAGATACGCAGTATTTT; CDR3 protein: CASTPHSDTQYF
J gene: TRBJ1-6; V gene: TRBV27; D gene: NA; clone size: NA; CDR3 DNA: TGTGCCAGCAGTTTCCGGTGGGGGGGGGATTCACCCCTCCACTTT; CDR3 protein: CASSFRWGGDSPLHF
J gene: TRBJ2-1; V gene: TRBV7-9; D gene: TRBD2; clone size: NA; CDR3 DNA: TGTGCCAGCAGCTTAGGAAGGAGCGGGGGGCCTAGCTCCTACAATGAGCAGTTCTTC; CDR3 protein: CASSLGRSGGPSSYNEQFF
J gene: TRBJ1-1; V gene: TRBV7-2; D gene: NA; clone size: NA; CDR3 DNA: TGTGCCAGCAGCGAAGGGTCCAGGCGGAGGACTGAAGCTTTCTTT; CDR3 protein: CASSEGSRRRTEAFF
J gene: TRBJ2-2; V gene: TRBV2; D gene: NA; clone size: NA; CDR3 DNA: TGTGCCAGCAGGAGCCAGGCCCAAGGCACCGGGGAGCTGTTTTTT; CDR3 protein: CASRSQAQGTGELFF
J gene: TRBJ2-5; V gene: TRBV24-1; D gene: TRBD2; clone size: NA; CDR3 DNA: TGTGCCACCAGTGATTTACGGGGGGGACCAGAGACCCAGTACTTC; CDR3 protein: CATSDLRGGPETQYF
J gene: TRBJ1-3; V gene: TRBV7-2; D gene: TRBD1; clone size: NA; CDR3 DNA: TGTGCCAGCAGCTTGAGGACAGGGAAACCCGGAAACACCATATATTTT; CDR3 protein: CASSLRTGKPGNTIYF
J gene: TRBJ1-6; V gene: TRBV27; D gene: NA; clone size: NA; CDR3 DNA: TGTGCCAGCAGTCCGACAGGTCTTAATTCACCCCTCCACTTT; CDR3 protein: CASSPTGLNSPLHF
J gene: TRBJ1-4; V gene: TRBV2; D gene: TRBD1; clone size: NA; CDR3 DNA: TGTGCCAGCATGGACAGGGGGAAAGAAAAACTGTTTTTT; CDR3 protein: CASMDRGKEKLFF
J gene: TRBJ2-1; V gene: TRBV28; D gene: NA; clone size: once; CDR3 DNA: TGTGCCAGCAGTTACGGGGGTCCGGGACCCAGCGAGCAGTTCTTC; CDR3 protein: CASSYGGPGPSEQFF
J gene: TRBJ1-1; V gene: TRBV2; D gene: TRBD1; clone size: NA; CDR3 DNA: TGTGCCAGCAGCCGAGAGGGACAGATTGTTACTGAAGCTTTCTTT; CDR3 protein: CASSREGQIVTEAFF
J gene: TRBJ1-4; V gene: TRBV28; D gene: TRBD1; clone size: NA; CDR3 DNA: TGTGCCAGCAGTGCACACGGGACAGGGCACGAAAAACTGTTTTTT; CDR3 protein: CASSAHGTGHEKLFF
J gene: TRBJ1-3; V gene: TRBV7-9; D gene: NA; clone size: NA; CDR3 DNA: TGTGCCAGCGGCGGAGGACAGAGGGGGTACACCATATATTTT; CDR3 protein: CASGGGQRGYTIYF
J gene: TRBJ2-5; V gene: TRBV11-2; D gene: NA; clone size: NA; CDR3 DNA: TGTGCCAGCAGCTTGGACTACCTGAACTCTGCAGAGACCCAGTACTTC; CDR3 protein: CASSLDYLNSAETQYF
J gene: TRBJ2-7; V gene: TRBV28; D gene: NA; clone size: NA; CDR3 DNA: TGTGCCAGCAGCACGGTCCAATACGAGCAGTACTTC; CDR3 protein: CASSTVQYEQYF
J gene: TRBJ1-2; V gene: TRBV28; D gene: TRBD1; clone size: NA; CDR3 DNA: TGTGCCAGCAGGCTGGGACAGGGGTTTGGCTACACCTTC; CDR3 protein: CASRLGQGFGYTF
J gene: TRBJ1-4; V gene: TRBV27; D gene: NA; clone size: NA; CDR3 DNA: TGTGCCAGCAGCCAAACTTCACGTACTAATGAAAAACTGTTTTTT; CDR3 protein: CASSQTSRTNEKLFF
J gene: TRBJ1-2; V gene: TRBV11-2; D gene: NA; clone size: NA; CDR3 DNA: TGTGCCAGCAGCTTAGCCGGGATGAGCTATGGCTACACCTTC; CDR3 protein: CASSLAGMSYGYTF
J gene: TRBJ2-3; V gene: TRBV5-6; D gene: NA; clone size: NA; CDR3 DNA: TGTGCCAGCAGCTTGGGGACACGAAAATACACAGATACGCAGTATTTT; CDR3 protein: CASSLGTRKYTDTQYF
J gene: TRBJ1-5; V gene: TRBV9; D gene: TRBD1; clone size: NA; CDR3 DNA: TGTGCCAGCAGCGTAACGTTACGGACAGGGAATCAGCCCCAGCATTTT; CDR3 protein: CASSVTLRTGNQPQHF
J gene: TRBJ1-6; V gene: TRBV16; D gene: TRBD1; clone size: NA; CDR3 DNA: TGTGCCAGCACTCCCGGGGGGACAGGGGATTCACCCCTCCACTTT; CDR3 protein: CASTPGGTGDSPLHF
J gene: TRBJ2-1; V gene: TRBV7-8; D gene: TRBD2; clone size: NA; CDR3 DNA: TGTGCCAGCAGCTTGGGAACTAGCGGGGGGGCCAATGAGCAGTTCTTC; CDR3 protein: CASSLGTSGGANEQFF
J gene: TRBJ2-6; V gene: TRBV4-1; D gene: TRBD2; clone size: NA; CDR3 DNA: TGCGCCAGCAGCCTTCTACTAGCGGGGGGGTCTGGGGCCAACGTCCTGACTTTC; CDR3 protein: CASSLLLAGGSGANVLTF
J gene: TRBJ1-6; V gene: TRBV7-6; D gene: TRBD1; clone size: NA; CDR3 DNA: TGTGCCAGCAGCTTAAGGGACAGGGGGCAGGTGAATAATTCACCCCTCCACTTT; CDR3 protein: CASSLRDRGQVNNSPLHF
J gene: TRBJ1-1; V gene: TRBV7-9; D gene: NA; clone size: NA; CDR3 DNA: TGTGCCACCCGGGGAACAACTGAAGCTTTCTTT; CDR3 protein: CATRGTTEAFF
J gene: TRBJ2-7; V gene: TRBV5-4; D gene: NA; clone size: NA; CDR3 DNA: TGTGCCAGCAGCCCGCAGGGTGTTTGGGGGGTTACGGCCTACGAGCAGTACTTC; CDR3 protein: CASSPQGVWGVTAYEQYF
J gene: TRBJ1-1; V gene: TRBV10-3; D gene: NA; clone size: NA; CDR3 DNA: TGTGCCATCAGTCCAGGGCAGGACACTGAAGCTTTCTTT; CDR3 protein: CAISPGQDTEAFF
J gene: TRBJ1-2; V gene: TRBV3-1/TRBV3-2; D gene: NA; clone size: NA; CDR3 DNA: TGTGCCAGCAGCCATAGAATGGATGGCTACACCTTC; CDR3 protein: CASSHRMDGYTF
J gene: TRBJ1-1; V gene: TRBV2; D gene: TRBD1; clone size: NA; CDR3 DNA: TGTGCCAGCAGCCGACAGGGAAACACTGAAGCTTTCTTT; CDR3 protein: CASSRQGNTEAFF
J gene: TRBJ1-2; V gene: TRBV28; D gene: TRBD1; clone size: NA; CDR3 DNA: TGTGCCAGCAGTATGACAGGGTCTTGGGGCTACACCTTC; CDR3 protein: CASSMTGSWGYTF
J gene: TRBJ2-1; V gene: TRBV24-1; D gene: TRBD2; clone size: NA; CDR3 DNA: TGTGCCACCAGTGACCAGACTAGCGGGGGCCGCCGGAATTACAATGAGCAGTTCTTC; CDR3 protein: CATSDQTSGGRRNYNEQFF